A single sample is the source of the 12 T cell receptor beta chains below, sequenced in a study of regulatory T cells in long-lasting Graves disease. Arm-PCR of CDR3 regions with iRepertoire HTBI primers generated TCR beta libraries. MiXCR, applied by TCRdb to the multiplex PCR reads, yields one record per CDR3 protein. The sample records about 620,000 distinct CDR3 sequences, approximately 15% being singletons. Indicated time point: newly diagnosed GD, antithyroid drugs for less than 3 months. PBMCs were the source of the RNA used for TCR sequencing. These same records also appear under a second study, on T cells in Graves' hyperthyroidism and ophthalmopathy.

The specimen was peripheral blood mononuclear cells (PBMCs), collected at new diagnosis, from a patient treated with antithyroid drugs. The receptor set was obtained from a young woman with Graves disease.

This clonotype was counted ten times or more. This chain connects TRBV12-3 or TRBV12-4 to TRBJ1-2; TRBD1 matches 9 bases. The CDR3 totals 14 residues. V was clipped by 6 bases and J by 8 bases; unmatched bases: 10. CDR3 bases: TGTGCCAGCAGCTTGACGACAGGGGGTAGGGGCTACACCTTC. It translates to CASSLTTGGRGYTF.

Only a few counts were recorded for this clonotype. The V call is TRBV2, the J call TRBJ2-2, with D possibly TRBD2 on 6 matching bases. This CDR3 region has 15 residues. The V end lost 4 bases, the J end lost 5 bases, and 14 bases lay between the germline ends. The germline CDR1 and CDR2 sequences are SNHLY and FYNNEI. The CDR3 loop reads CASSARDLGTGELFF. In DNA, the CDR3 is TGTGCCAGCAGTGCTCGGGACTTGGGGACCGGGGAGCTGTTTTTT.

This chain connects TRBV18 to TRBJ2-1; perhaps TRBD2 as D (5 bases). Germline V CDR1 and CDR2: KGHSH, LQKENI. Between the trimmed V and J ends, which lost 2 bases and 3 bases, there was a span of 8 bases. The CDR3 is 14 residues long. CDR3 region: CASSPTGIYNEQFF. The CDR3 DNA reads as TGTGCCAGCTCACCAACCGGGATCTACAATGAGCAGTTCTTC.

This clonotype came up many times. J is TRBJ2-5 and V is TRBV29-1; possibly TRBD2 for D (5 bases). CDR3 size: 13 residues. Germline-derived CDR1 and CDR2 are SQVTM and ANQGSEA. Trimming removed 5 bases at V and 2 bases at J, with 12 bases between. The CDR3 protein is CSVRDTRQETQYF. CDR3 nucleotide sequence: TGCAGCGTTCGGGATACCAGACAAGAGACCCAGTACTTC.

This clonotype has a count of ten or more. V usage is TRBV6-1 and J usage is TRBJ2-7; TRBD1 aligns across 9 bases. This CDR3 region has 11 residues. Germline V lookup: CDR1 MNHNS, CDR2 SASEGT. V lost 5 bases to trimming and J lost 9 bases; unmatched junction nucleotides: 2. DNA for the CDR3: TGTGCCAGCAGTACAGGGGGCCGGCAGTACTTC. Translated, it gives CASSTGGRQYF.

This rearrangement joins TRBV5-6 to TRBJ1-2, with D unclear. Germline CDR1 reads SGHDT; CDR2 reads YYEEEE. Trimming took 4 bases from V and 0 from J, leaving 16 bases between them. The CDR3 covers 16 residues. As DNA, the CDR3 is TGTGCCAGCAGCCTCGTGGGTGCGACCTCTAACTATGGCTACACCTTC. Its protein product is CASSLVGATSNYGYTF.

The gene calls are TRBV5-1 and TRBJ2-6, with no clear D. V was trimmed by 5 bases and J by 0 bases, leaving 9 bases between them. The germline V gene encodes CDR1 SGHRS and CDR2 YFSETQ. The CDR3 runs to 15 residues. Written as DNA, the CDR3 is TGCGCCAGCAGTATAGGCAACTCTGGGGCCAACGTCCTGACTTTC. Amino acid sequence: CASSIGNSGANVLTF.

The chain has TRBV6-2 or TRBV6-3 and TRBJ1-5; 7 bases are shared with TRBD1. Trimming at V came to 5 bases and at J to 7 bases, leaving 11 bases not matched to a gene. The CDR3 contains 15 residues. Germline assignment: CDR1 MNHEY and CDR2 SVGEGT. CDR3 in DNA: TGTGCCAGCAGTGAAAGTATAAGGGGGCGGCAGCCCCAGCATTTT. Protein sequence: CASSESIRGRQPQHF.

V usage is TRBV7-7 and J usage is TRBJ1-2; 8 positions agree with TRBD1. Looked up from germline, CDR1 is SSHAT and CDR2 is FNYEAQ (reference sequence). This CDR3 is 15 amino acids long. The CDR3 sequence: CAIGGPDRGIYGYTF. CDR3 sequence (DNA): TGTGCAATCGGGGGCCCTGACAGGGGCATATATGGCTACACCTTC. The whole variable domain, filled in from reference TRBV7-7 and TRBJ1-2, reads GAGVSQSPRYKVTKRGQDVTLRCDPISSHATLYWYQQALGQGPEFLTYFNYEAQPDKSGLPSDRFSAERPEGSISTLTIQRTEQRDSAMYRCAIGGPDRGIYGYTFGSGTRLTVV.

This chain joins TRBV24-1 and TRBJ2-7; D may be TRBD2 (5 bases). CDR3 length: 13 amino acids. V was trimmed by 4 bases and J by 3 bases, leaving 9 bases between them. Germline-derived CDR1 and CDR2 are KGHDR and SFDVKD. The CDR3 loop is CATSETGVYEQYF. The CDR3 region has the DNA TGTGCCACCAGTGAAACCGGGGTCTACGAGCAGTACTTC.

This clonotype showed up many times. The chain employs TRBV28 and TRBJ2-1; D is unclear. The CDR3 spans 13 residues. V shed 2 bases and J shed 4 bases, with 6 bases lying between them. Germline lookup yields CDR1 MDHEN and CDR2 SYDVKM. DNA for the CDR3: TGTGCCAGCAGTTTAATGAGGTACAATGAGCAGTTCTTC. Its translation is CASSLMRYNEQFF.

This clonotype was counted a few times. The chain links TRBV11-2 to TRBJ1-4; the D is unclear. This CDR3 is 15 amino acids long. V lost 1 base and J 2 bases, leaving 8 bases between the germline ends. Germline CDR1 is SGHAT and CDR2 is FQNNGV. The CDR3 reads CASSLVLETNEKLFF. The DNA for the CDR3 is TGTGCCAGCAGCTTAGTTCTGGAGACTAATGAAAAACTGTTTTTT.